Following are 9 T cell receptor beta chains from one sample sequenced in a study of T cell repertoires in cytomegalovirus infection (dated by TCRdb to the late 2010s). Sequencing took place on an Illumina HiSeq 1500. TCRdb's own reprocessing of the public reads used fastp at Q25 and MiXCR and kept productive beta chains. Rows are unified per CDR3 protein, each entry keeping the most common DNA and genes. This sample gives a few hundred thousand distinct CDR3 sequences in total; 26% of them show up just once. The leading ten clones occupy about 13% of the sample. Sequenced: PBMCs. The receptors were sampled from a human donor in good health (CMV status not recorded). Some clones in this sample may be carry-over from other donors' samples.

This clonotype was observed many times. The chain couples TRBV6-5 to TRBJ2-1; D unclear. The V and J ends lost 6 bases and 4 bases respectively, with 13 bases between them. CDR3 length equals 14 residues. The germline CDR1 and CDR2 sequences are MNHEY and SVGAGI. The CDR3 DNA is TGTGCCAGCAGAAGGGTACAAGAGTACAATGAGCAGTTCTTC. It yields the protein CASRRVQEYNEQFF.

Notes on this clonotype: Germline is not matched at one junction end, which may reflect a read error. CDR3 DNA: TGCGGCAGCAGCTGGGATCTTGATGAGCAGTTCTTC. Encoded protein: CGSSWDLDEQFF. The rearrangement links TRBV5-1 to TRBJ2-1; no reliable D call. The germline gives CDR1 SGHRS, CDR2 YFSETQ. CDR3 size: 12 residues. The complete variable domain, with remaining parts taken from reference TRBV5-1 and TRBJ2-1, reads KAGVTQTPRYLIKTRGQQVTLSCSPISGHRSVSWYQQTPGQGLQFLFEYFSETQRNKGNFPGRFSGRQFSNSRSEMNVSTLELGDSALYLCGSSWDLDEQFFGPGTRLTVL.

The chain links TRBV19 to TRBJ2-1; 8 bases agree with TRBD2. Germline values: CDR1 LNHDA, CDR2 SQIVND (reference sequence). J gave up 4 bases and V 5 bases, and 10 bases lay outside the gene matches. The length of the CDR3 is 16 residues. The CDR3 loop reads CASSSPEGLGYNEQFF. CDR3 bases: TGTGCCAGTAGTTCGCCCGAGGGACTAGGGTACAATGAGCAGTTCTTC.

The chain uses TRBV6-5 and TRBJ2-3; TRBD2 matches 7 bases. Germline CDR1 and CDR2: MNHEY and SVGAGI. Losses at the gene ends were 5 bases for V and 4 bases for J; bases not matched to a gene: 6. This CDR3 comprises 14 residues. In nucleotides, the CDR3 is TGTGCCAGCAGTACGCCCCGGGGGGCAGATACGCAGTATTTT. Translating it yields CASSTPRGADTQYF.

There are a few counts of this clonotype. V and J are TRBV7-9 and TRBJ1-2; weak D call: TRBD1 (6 bases). The CDR3 has 17 residues. The V gene's germline CDR1 is SEHNR and CDR2 FQNEAQ (reference sequence). Deletions cut 5 bases from V and 6 bases from J, with 25 bases between. The CDR3 here is CASSGHLADRSINGYTF. CDR3 nucleotides: TGTGCCAGCAGCGGACACCTCGCCGACAGGTCGATAAATGGCTACACCTTC.

This clonotype was recorded at least ten times. V is TRBV6-1 and J is TRBJ2-7; TRBD2 aligns across 11 bases. The CDR3 runs to 14 residues. Trimming took 5 bases from V and 5 from J; bases not matched to a gene: 5. Germline CDR1 reads MNHNS; CDR2 reads SASEGT. CDR3 region: CASSIRGLADEQYV. The CDR3 DNA reads TGTGCCAGCAGTATTAGGGGACTAGCGGACGAGCAGTACGTC.

The chain recombines TRBV6-5 with TRBJ2-7; D might be TRBD1 (6 bases). V was cut by 2 bases and J by 2 bases, with 10 bases left in between. CDR3 length: 14 amino acids. Per the germline V gene, CDR1 is MNHEY and CDR2 is SVGAGI. CDR3: CASSYTGRTYEQYF. In DNA form, the CDR3 reads TGTGCCAGCAGTTACACAGGGCGAACCTACGAGCAGTACTTC.

V gene TRBV6-5 combines with J gene TRBJ2-1; tentative D call: TRBD2 (5 bases). The length of the CDR3 is 16 residues. Germline V lookup: CDR1 MNHEY, CDR2 SVGAGI. V was clipped by 6 bases and J by 3 bases, with 18 bases between them. This CDR3 is CASSLLGGQFYNEQFF. The DNA of the CDR3 is TGTGCCAGCAGCCTCCTAGGCGGGCAATTCTACAATGAGCAGTTCTTC.

There are a few counts of this clonotype. In DNA form, the CDR3 reads TGTGCCAGCAGCTTAGCCGGGGACGATAATTCACCCCTCCACTTT. It encodes CASSLAGDDNSPLHF. This chain connects TRBV7-2 to TRBJ1-6; TRBD1 might be the D (5 bases). Germline loops: CDR1 SGHTA, CDR2 FQGNSA. The CDR3 is 15 amino acids. V was trimmed by 0 bases and J by 5 bases, leaving 8 bases between them. Variable domain in full (rest from reference TRBV7-2 and TRBJ1-6): GAGVSQSPSNKVTEKGKDVELRCDPISGHTALYWYRQSLGQGLEFLIYFQGNSAPDKSGLPSDRFSAERTGGSVSTLTIQRTQQEDSAVYLCASSLAGDDNSPLHFGNGTRLTVT.